This T cell receptor (beta chain) was identified during a study of sequential checkpoint blockade in melanoma. Here immunoSEQ multiplex PCR was the method, and the copy in TCRdb shows in-frame clones only, minus some. The table records about 22,000 clones, around 70% of them present only once. Treatment here: randomized to nivolumab then ipilimumab (arm A) or the reverse (arm B). Patients had received no earlier DNA-damaging chemotherapy. This clone has only a few counts. The germline V gene has CDR1 SGHRS and CDR2 YFSETQ. V was clipped by 3 bases and J by 2 bases; unmatched bases: 10. The CDR3 loop spans 18 amino acids.

The rearrangement joins TRBV5-1 to TRBJ2-3; 12 nucleotides line up with TRBD2. The specimen comprised CD8+ T cells sorted from blood (inferred from file names), sampled from a patient given nivolumab and ipilimumab in sequence. This TCR came from a human donor with melanoma. As DNA, the CDR3 is TGCGCCAGCAGCTCCACTAAGACTAGCGGGGGCCTCACAGATACGCAGTATTTT. It encodes CASSSTKTSGGLTDTQYF. The full variable domain, rest sourced from reference TRBV5-1 and TRBJ2-3, is KAGVTQTPRYLIKTRGQQVTLSCSPISGHRSVSWYQQTPGQGLQFLFEYFSETQRNKGNFPGRFSGRQFSNSRSEMNVSTLELGDSALYLCASSSTKTSGGLTDTQYFGPGTRLTVL.